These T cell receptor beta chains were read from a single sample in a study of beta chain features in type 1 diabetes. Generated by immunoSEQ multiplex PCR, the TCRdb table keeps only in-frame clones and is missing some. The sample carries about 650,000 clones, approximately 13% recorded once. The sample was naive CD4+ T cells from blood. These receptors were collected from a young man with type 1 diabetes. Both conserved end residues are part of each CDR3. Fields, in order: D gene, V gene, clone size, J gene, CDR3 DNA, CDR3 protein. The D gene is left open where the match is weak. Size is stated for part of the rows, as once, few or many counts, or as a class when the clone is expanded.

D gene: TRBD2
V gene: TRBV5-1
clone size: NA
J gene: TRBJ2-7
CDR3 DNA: TGCGCCAGCAGCCCTAGCGGGGGATCCTCCTACGAGCAGTACTTC
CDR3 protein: CASSPSGGSSYEQYF

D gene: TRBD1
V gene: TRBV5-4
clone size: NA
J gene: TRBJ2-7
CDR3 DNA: TGTGCCAGCAGCCAAGGACAGGGAGAGTACTACGAGCAGTACTTC
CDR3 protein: CASSQGQGEYYEQYF

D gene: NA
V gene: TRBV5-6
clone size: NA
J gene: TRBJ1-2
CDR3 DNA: TGTGCCAGCAGCTCTTGGACAGCTTTGACTAACTATGGCTACACCTTC
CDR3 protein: CASSSWTALTNYGYTF

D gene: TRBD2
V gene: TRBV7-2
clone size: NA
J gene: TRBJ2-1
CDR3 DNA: TGTGCCAGCAGCCGGACTAGCGGCAACAATGAGCAGTTCTTC
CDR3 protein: CASSRTSGNNEQFF

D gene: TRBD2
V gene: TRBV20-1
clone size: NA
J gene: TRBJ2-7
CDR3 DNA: TGCAGCCTACAGCGGGGGGGCGAGCAGTACTTC
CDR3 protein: CSLQRGGEQYF

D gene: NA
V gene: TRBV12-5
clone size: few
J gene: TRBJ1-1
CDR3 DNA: TGTGCTAGTGTGGGGCAGACGAACACTGAAGCTTTCTTT
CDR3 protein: CASVGQTNTEAFF

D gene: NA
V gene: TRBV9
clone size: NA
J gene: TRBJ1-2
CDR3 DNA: TGTGCCAGCAGTAATACCGTCGGCTATGGCTACACCTTC
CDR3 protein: CASSNTVGYGYTF

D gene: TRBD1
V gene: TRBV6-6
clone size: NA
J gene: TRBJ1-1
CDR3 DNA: TGTGCCAGCAGTTCCGGGACAGGGCGCACTGAAGCTTTCTTT
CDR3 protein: CASSSGTGRTEAFF

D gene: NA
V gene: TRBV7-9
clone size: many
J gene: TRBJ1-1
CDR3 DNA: TGTGCCACCGAGGCCCGGCAAGAAGCTTTCTTT
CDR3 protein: CATEARQEAFF

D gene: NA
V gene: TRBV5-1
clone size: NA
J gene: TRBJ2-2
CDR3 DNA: TGCGCCAGCCTCCGGGCCCCGGACACGAACACCGGGGAGCTGTTTTTT
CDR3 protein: CASLRAPDTNTGELFF

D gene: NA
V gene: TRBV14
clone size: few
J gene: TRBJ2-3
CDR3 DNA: TGTGCCAGCAGCCAGATTGGCCGCACAGATACGCAGTATTTT
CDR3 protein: CASSQIGRTDTQYF

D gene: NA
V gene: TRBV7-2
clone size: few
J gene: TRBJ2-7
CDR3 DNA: TGTGCCAGCAGCTCCCCCTTTACCTACGAGCAGTACTTC
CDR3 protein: CASSSPFTYEQYF

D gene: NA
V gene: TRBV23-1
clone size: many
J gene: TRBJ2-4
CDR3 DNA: TGCGCCAGCAGTCTACCCCCCGGGGACGCCCGACGGGGCTTAGCCAAAAACATTCAGTACTTC
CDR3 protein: CASSLPPGDARRGLAKNIQYF

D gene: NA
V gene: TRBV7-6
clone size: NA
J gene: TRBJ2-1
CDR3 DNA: TGTGCCAGCAGCTTAGAAGTAGCGAGCTCCTACAATGAGCAGTTCTTC
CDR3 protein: CASSLEVASSYNEQFF

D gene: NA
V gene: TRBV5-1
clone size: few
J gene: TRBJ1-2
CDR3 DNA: TGCGCCAGCAGCTTTGGTCACCAGGGAGATGGCTACACCTTC
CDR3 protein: CASSFGHQGDGYTF

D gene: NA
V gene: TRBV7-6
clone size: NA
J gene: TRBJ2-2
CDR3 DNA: TGTGCCAGCAGCTTAAGTACAGGCGTGGGGACCGGGGAGCTGTTTTTT
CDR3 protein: CASSLSTGVGTGELFF

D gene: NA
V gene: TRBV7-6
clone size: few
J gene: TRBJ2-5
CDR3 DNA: TGTGCCAGCAGCTTAGCCGTGGGAGGAGAGACCCAGTACTTC
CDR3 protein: CASSLAVGGETQYF

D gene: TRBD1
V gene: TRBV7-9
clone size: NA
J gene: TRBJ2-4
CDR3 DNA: TGTGCCAGCAGCTCTGCAGTGGACAGGGCGAAAAACATTCAGTACTTC
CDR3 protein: CASSSAVDRAKNIQYF

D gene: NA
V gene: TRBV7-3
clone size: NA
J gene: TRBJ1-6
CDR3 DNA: TGTGCCAGCAGCCCCCGGGCACCTCCAGGGTCACCCCTCCACTTT
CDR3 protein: CASSPRAPPGSPLHF

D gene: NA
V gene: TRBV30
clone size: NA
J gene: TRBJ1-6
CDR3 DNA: TGTGCCTGGAGTGTACCGGGGGTCAGTTCACCCCTCCACTTT
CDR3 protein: CAWSVPGVSSPLHF

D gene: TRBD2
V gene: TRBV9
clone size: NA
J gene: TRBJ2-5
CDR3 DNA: TGTGCCAGCAGCGGCGAGCGGGGGGGCCAAGAGACCCAGTACTTC
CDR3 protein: CASSGERGGQETQYF

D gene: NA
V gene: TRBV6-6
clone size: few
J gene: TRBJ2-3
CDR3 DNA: TGTGCCAGCAGTTACTATCCAAACCCAGATACGCAGTATTTT
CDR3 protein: CASSYYPNPDTQYF

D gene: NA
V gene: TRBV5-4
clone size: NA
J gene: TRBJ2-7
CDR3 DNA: TGTGCCAGCAGCGAAGTCCGGGAAGAGCAGTACTTC
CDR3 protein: CASSEVREEQYF

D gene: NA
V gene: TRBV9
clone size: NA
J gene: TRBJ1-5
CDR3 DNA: TGTGCCAGCAGCGTAGAGCCGACCTATAGCAATCAGCCCCAGCATTTT
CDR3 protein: CASSVEPTYSNQPQHF

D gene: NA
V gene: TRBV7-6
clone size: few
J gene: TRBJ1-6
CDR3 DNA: TGTGCCAGCAGCGTGACAGTTCTGGATTCACCCCTCCACTTT
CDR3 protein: CASSVTVLDSPLHF

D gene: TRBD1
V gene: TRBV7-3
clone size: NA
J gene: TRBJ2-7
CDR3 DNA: TGTGCCAGCAGCTTGGGGACAGCGAGCTCCTACGAGCAGTACTTC
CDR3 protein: CASSLGTASSYEQYF

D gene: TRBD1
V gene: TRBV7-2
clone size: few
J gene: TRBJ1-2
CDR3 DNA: TGTGCCAGCAGCTTATTCGGACAGGCTGCTAACTATGGCTACACCTTC
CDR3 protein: CASSLFGQAANYGYTF